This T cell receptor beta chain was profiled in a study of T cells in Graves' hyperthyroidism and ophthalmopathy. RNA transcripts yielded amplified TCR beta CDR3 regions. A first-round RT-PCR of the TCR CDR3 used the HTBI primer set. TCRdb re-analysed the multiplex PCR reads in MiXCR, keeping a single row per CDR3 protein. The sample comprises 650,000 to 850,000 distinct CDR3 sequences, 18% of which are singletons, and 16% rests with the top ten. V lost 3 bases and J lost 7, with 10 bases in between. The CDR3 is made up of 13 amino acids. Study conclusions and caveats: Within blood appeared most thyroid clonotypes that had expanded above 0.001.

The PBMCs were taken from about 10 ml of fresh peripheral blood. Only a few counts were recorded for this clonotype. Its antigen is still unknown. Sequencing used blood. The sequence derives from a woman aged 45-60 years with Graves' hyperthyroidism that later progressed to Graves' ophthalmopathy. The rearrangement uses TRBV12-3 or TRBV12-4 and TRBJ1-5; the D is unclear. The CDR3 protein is CASSFQSGQPQHF. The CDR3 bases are TGTGCCAGCAGTTTCCAATCCGGGCAGCCCCAGCATTTT.